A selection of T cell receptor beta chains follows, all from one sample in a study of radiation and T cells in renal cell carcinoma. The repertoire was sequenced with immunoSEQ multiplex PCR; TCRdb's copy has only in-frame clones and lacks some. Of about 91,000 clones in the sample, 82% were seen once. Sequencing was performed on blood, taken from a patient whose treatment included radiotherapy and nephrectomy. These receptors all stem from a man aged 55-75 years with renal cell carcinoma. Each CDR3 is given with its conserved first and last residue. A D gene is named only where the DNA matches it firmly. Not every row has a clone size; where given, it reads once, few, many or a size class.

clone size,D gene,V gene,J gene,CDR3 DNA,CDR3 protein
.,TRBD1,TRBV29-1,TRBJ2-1,TGCAGCGCGACGACAGGGGGCCTCTACAATGAGCAGTTCTTC,CSATTGGLYNEQFF
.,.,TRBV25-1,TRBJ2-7,TGTGCCAGCAGGGCAGGTTCTAACTGGTACTTC,CASRAGSNWYF
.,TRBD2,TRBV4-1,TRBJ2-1,TGCGCCAGCAGCCAAGGGACTAGCGGGAGATTAGGCCTAGATGAGCAGTTCTTC,CASSQGTSGRLGLDEQFF
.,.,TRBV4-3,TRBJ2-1,TGCGCCAGCAGCCAAGACTACTACAATGAGCAGTTCTTC,CASSQDYYNEQFF
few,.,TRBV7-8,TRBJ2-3,TGTGCCAGCAGCAACAGCGGACTCTGGGCTACGCAGTATTTT,CASSNSGLWATQYF
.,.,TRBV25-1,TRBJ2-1,TGTGCCAGCTCGCCGGGGCGGTACAATGAGCAGTTCTTC,CASSPGRYNEQFF
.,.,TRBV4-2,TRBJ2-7,TGTGCCAGCAGCCAAGAACTGACGGGCGGCTACGAGCAGTACTTC,CASSQELTGGYEQYF
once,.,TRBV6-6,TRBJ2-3,TGTGCCAGCAGTCCTAGCGCAGATACGCAGTATTTT,CASSPSADTQYF
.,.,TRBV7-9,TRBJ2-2,TGTGCCAGCAGCTACACCGGGGAGCTGTTTTTT,CASSYTGELFF
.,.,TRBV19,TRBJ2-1,TGTGCCAGTAGCCACCGGACAAACTACAATGAGCAGTTCTTC,CASSHRTNYNEQFF
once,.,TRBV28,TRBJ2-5,TGTGCCAGCAAAGGGACGAGAGCGGGGGGACAGGGAGGTCGAGAGACCCAGTACTTC,CASKGTRAGGQGGRETQYF
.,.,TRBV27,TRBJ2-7,TGTGCCAGCAGTTTAGACCATCTATACGAGCAGTACTTC,CASSLDHLYEQYF
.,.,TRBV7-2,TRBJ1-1,TGTGCCAGCAGCACCCAGAGTTTCACTGAAGCTTTCTTT,CASSTQSFTEAFF
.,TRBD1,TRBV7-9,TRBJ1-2,TGTGCCAGCAGCTTAGTTTGGGACAGGGGGGACTATGGCTACACCTTC,CASSLVWDRGDYGYTF
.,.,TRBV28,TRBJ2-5,TGTGCCAGCAGTTCAGTGGTCGAGACCCAGTACTTC,CASSSVVETQYF
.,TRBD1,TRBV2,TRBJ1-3,TGTGCCAGCAGTGCCTACAGGGGTAGCGGAAACACCATATATTTT,CASSAYRGSGNTIYF
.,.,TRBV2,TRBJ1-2,TGTGCCAGCAGTGAAGGTCGGGCTAACTATGGCTACACCTTC,CASSEGRANYGYTF
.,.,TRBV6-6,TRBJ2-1,TGTGCCAGCAGCCAAGGGGTCGAGCAGTTCTTC,CASSQGVEQFF
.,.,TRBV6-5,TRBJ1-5,TGTGCCAGCAGTTACTCTCGGGCCGGGGGCAATCAGCCCCAGCATTTT,CASSYSRAGGNQPQHF
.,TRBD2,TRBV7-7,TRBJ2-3,TGTGCCAGCAGCTTAGGACTAGCGGGTAGTACAGATACGCAGTATTTT,CASSLGLAGSTDTQYF